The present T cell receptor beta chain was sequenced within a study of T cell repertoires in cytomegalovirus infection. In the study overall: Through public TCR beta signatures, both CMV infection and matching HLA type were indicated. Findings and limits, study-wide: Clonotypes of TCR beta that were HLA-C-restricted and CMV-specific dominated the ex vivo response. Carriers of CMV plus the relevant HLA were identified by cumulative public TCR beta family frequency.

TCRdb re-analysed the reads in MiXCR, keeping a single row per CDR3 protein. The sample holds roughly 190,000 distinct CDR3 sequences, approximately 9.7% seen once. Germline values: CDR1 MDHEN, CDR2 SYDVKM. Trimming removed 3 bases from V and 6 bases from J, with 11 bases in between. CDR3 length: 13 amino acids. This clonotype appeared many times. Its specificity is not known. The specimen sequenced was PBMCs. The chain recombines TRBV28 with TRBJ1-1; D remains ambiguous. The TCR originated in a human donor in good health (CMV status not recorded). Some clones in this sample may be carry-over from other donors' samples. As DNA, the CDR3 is TGTGCCAGCAGTTTCACTGGCACCCCTGAAGCTTTCTTT. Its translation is CASSFTGTPEAFF.